This T cell receptor (beta chain) was captured by sequencing in a study of blood T cells in healthy people across ages. Study conclusions and caveats: It was not known whether donors were CMV positive (a possible confounder of expanded clonotype changes). When set beside aged donors, long-lived donors presented more naive CD4+ cells and higher diversity. Unsorted PBMCs ruled out conclusive naive versus antigen-experienced comparison.

Sample-barcoded 5' priming and a J-beta primer mix drove a second PCR of about 7 to 12 cycles. A 12-random-nucleotide template-switch adaptor tagged each cDNA molecule. Via MiXCR, TCRdb re-called the 5' RACE reads, giving one row per CDR3 protein. The sample has almost 1 million distinct CDR3 sequences; roughly half are singletons. This clonotype was found a few times. Its target is unknown. Losses at the gene ends were 0 bases for V and 4 bases for J; bases not matched to a gene: 1. Germline V gene data show CDR1 as MNHEY and CDR2 as SVGAGI. The CDR3 loop spans 15 amino acids. This sequence joins TRBV6-5 and TRBJ2-1; 9 positions agree with TRBD1. The source is a woman aged 55-75 years in good health. Sequencing was performed on blood. The CDR3 reads CASSYSGQGYNEQFF. The CDR3 bases are TGTGCCAGCAGTTACTCGGGACAGGGTTACAATGAGCAGTTCTTC.